This TCR beta chain was identified in a study of blood T cells in healthy people across ages. Study-level background: Through template switching, about one barcoded beta molecule was captured per two T cells, as measured in model experiments.

V lost 7 bases and J lost 5, with 12 bases in between. The CDR3 length is 13 residues. Germline loops: CDR1 MGHDK, CDR2 SYGVNS. The sample holds many counts of this clonotype. A sample-barcoded 5' primer and a J-beta primer mix were used in a second PCR of roughly 6 to 11 cycles. MiXCR was run by TCRdb on the 5' RACE reads, yielding one entry per CDR3 protein. The table includes approximately 810,000 distinct CDR3 sequences, 25% to 35% detected once. The V call is TRBV25-1, the J call TRBJ2-1; D unresolved. The sequence derives from a woman older than 75 in good health. Sequenced material: blood. For the CDR3, the DNA is TGTGCCAGCATCGGGCTCGCCCACAATGAGCAGTTCTTC. This codes for CASIGLAHNEQFF.